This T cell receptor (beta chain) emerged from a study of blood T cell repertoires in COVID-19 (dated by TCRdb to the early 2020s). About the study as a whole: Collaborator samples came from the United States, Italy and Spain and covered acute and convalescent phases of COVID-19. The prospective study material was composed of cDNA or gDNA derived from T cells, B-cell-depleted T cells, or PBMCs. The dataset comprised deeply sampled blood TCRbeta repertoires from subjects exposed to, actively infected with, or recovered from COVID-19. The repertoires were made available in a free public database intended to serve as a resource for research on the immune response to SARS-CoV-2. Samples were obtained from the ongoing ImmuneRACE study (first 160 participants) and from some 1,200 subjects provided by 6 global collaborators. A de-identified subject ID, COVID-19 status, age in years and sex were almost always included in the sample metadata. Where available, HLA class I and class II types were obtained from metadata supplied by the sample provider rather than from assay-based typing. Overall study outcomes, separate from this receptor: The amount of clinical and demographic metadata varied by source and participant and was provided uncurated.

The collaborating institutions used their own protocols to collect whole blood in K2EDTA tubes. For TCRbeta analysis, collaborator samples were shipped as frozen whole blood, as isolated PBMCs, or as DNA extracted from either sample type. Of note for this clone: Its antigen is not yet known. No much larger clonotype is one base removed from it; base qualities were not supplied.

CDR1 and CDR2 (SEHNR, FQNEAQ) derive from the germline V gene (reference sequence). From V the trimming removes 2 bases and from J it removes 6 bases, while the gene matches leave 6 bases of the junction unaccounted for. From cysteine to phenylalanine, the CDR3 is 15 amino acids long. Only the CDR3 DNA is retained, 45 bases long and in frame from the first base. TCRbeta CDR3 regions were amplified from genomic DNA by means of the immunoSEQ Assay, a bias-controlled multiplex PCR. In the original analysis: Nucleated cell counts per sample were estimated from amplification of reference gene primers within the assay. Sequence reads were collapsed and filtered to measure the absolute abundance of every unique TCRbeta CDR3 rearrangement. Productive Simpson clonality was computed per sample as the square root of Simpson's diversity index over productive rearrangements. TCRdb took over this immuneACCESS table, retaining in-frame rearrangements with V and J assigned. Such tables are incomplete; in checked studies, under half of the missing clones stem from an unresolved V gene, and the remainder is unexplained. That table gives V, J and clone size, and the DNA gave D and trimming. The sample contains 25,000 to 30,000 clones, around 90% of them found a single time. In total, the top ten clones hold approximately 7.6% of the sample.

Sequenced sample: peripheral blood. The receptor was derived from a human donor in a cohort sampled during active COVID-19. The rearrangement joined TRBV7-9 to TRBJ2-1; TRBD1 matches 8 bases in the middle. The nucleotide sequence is TGTGCCAGCAGCTTACAGACAGGGGTGGGCAATGAGCAGTTCTTC. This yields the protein CASSLQTGVGNEQFF. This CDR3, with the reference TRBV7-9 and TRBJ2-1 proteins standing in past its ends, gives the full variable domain DTGVSQNPRHKITKRGQNVTFRCDPISEHNRLYWYRQTLGQGPEFLTYFQNEAQLEKSRLLSDRFSAERPKGSFSTLEIQRTEQGDSAMYLCASSLQTGVGNEQFFGPGTRLTVL.